The 27 T cell receptor beta chains given below trace back to one sample, sequenced in a study of T cells after posttransplantation cyclophosphamide. TCRdb keeps only in-frame clones here, not all; method: immunoSEQ multiplex PCR. The specimen has more than 9,500 clones, none found just once. The specimen was PBMCs. These receptors were obtained from a woman aged 40-49 years in good health, CMV-negative, and a related stem cell transplant donor.

The CDR3 reads CAAWSSLVTGLSGRALGSYNEQFF. The CDR3 nucleotides read TGTGCCGCATGGTCTTCGTTGGTCACGGGACTTAGCGGGAGGGCCCTCGGATCCTACAATGAGCAGTTCTTC. V is TRBV28 and J is TRBJ2-1, with 11 nucleotides matching TRBD2. The CDR3 runs to 24 residues. The germline gives CDR1 MDHEN, CDR2 SYDVKM. V was pared by 11 bases and J by 1 base, with 34 bases of the junction left unmatched.

This clone was seen ten or more times. The CDR3 nucleotides are TGCGCCAGCAAGACTAGCGGCACAGATACGCAGTATTTT. Translated: CASKTSGTDTQYF. The genes are TRBV5-1 and TRBJ2-3; TRBD2 matches 8 bases. V shed 6 bases and J 1 base; nucleotides not matched to a gene: 1. This CDR3 is built from 13 residues. The V gene's germline CDR1 is SGHRS and CDR2 YFSETQ.

In its sample, this clone was seen a few times. One end of the junction is discordant with germline, which a read error may explain. The V and J genes are TRBV30 and TRBJ1-1, with D possibly TRBD1 on 5 matching bases. This CDR3 has 13 residues. In germline, CDR1 is GTSNPN, CDR2 SVGIG (reference sequence). The CDR3 region is CAGRGGGTTEAFF. CDR3 DNA sequence: TGTGCCGGGAGGGGTGGGGGGACGACTGAAGCTTTCTTT.

The sample holds many counts of this clone. V is TRBV24-1 and J is TRBJ2-3, with D tentatively TRBD1 (6 bases). V was clipped by 9 bases and J by 0 bases, with 9 bases between them. CDR3 length: 13 amino acids. In germline, CDR1 is KGHDR, CDR2 SFDVKD. The CDR3 DNA is TGTGCCACCGAAGGACAGAGCACAGATACGCAGTATTTT. The encoded protein is CATEGQSTDTQYF.

Ten or more counts support this clone. This sequence joins TRBV19 and TRBJ1-1, with D possibly matching TRBD1 (6 bases). CDR1 is LNHDA, CDR2 SQIVND, per germline (reference sequence). CDR3 length: 14 amino acids. The V end lost 6 bases, the J end lost 0 bases, and 11 bases lay between the germline ends. The CDR3 here is CASRLGGMNTEAFF. CDR3 nucleotides: TGTGCCAGTAGGTTAGGGGGAATGAACACTGAAGCTTTCTTT.

This clone was picked up many times. This sequence joins TRBV7-9 and TRBJ2-1, with 9 bases identical to TRBD2. V trimming: 7 bases; J trimming: 7 bases; junction bases outside the gene matches: 5. This CDR3 is 13 amino acids long. The germline V gene has CDR1 SEHNR and CDR2 FQNEAQ (reference sequence). In DNA form, the CDR3 reads TGTGCCAGCACCCGGACTAGCGTTAATGAGCAGTTCTTC. This sequence encodes CASTRTSVNEQFF. Filled out from reference TRBV7-9 and TRBJ2-1, the complete variable domain reads DTGVSQNPRHKITKRGQNVTFRCDPISEHNRLYWYRQTLGQGPEFLTYFQNEAQLEKSRLLSDRFSAERPKGSFSTLEIQRTEQGDSAMYLCASTRTSVNEQFFGPGTRLTVL.

This clone was found many times. The V and J genes are TRBV5-4 and TRBJ2-5; 10 bases line up with TRBD1. Germline loops: CDR1 SGHNT, CDR2 YYREEE (reference sequence). V lost 2 bases and J lost 1; bases outside the gene matches: 5. The CDR3 is 16 amino acids. The CDR3 DNA sequence: TGTGCCAGCAGCTTAGGGACAGGGGTCGGCCAAGAGACCCAGTACTTC. Translated: CASSLGTGVGQETQYF.

This clone was seen only a few times. This may come from a read error, since a much larger clone is one base off. This chain links TRBV13 with TRBJ2-7, with 8 bases identical to TRBD2. The CDR3 is made up of 15 amino acids. Germline V gene data show CDR1 as PRHDT and CDR2 as FYEKMQ (reference sequence). The CDR3 spells CASSGSGGPPYQQYF. The CDR3 DNA reads TGTGCCAGCAGCGGGAGCGGGGGACCTCCCTACCAGCAGTACTTC.

This clone was recorded at least ten times. The J gene is TRBJ2-6, the V gene TRBV6-2 or TRBV6-3; D may be TRBD1 (5 bases). Per the germline V gene, CDR1 is MNHEY and CDR2 is SVGEGT. Trimming removed 3 bases at V and 2 bases at J, with 20 bases between. CDR3 length: 19 amino acids. CDR3 in DNA: TGTGCCAGCAGTTATGACAGCCGGGCTACAGTTACTGGGGCCAACGTCCTGACTTTC. This gives the protein CASSYDSRATVTGANVLTF.

This clone was seen ten or more times. The V and J genes are TRBV11-1 and TRBJ2-5; a weak D match, TRBD1 (6 bases). CDR1 and CDR2 (germline): SGHAT, FQDESV (reference sequence). The V end lost 1 base, the J end lost 5 bases, and 11 bases lay between the germline ends. This CDR3 is built from 14 residues. CDR3 coding DNA: TGTGCCAGCAGCTTAGGACAGGCTGTGGAGACCCAGTACTTC. Protein: CASSLGQAVETQYF.

This clone was picked up many times. The chain joins TRBV19 to TRBJ1-1; no definite D call. The germline gives CDR1 LNHDA, CDR2 SQIVND (reference sequence). The V gene lost 2 bases and the J gene lost 6 bases, with 10 bases spanning the gap. The CDR3 contains 13 residues. CDR3 DNA: TGTGCCAGTAGTATAAATAGAGCGGCTGAAGCTTTCTTT. Its protein product is CASSINRAAEAFF.

This clone appeared many times. The genes are TRBV6-5 and TRBJ1-6; D might be TRBD1 (6 bases). Between the trimmed V and J ends, which lost 8 bases and 10 bases, there was a span of 15 bases. Germline V CDR1 and CDR2: MNHEY, SVGAGI. The CDR3 consists of 13 residues. The CDR3, as DNA: TGTGCCAGCGGATACAGGGACGGCTCACCCCTCCACTTT. The encoded protein is CASGYRDGSPLHF.

This clone occurred many times. This chain connects TRBV7-3 to TRBJ2-5; D remains unclear. The CDR3 contains 13 residues. The germline V gene encodes CDR1 SGHTA and CDR2 FQGTGA. The germline V and J ends were trimmed by 5 bases and 2 bases, with 9 bases remaining between them. The CDR3 DNA sequence: TGTGCCAGCAGCGCACTAAATCAAGAGACCCAGTACTTC. Protein: CASSALNQETQYF. The whole variable domain, remainder taken from reference TRBV7-3 and TRBJ2-5, is GAGVSQTPSNKVTEKGKYVELRCDPISGHTALYWYRQSLGQGPEFLIYFQGTGAADDSGLPNDRFFAVRPEGSVSTLKIQRTERGDSAVYLCASSALNQETQYFGPGTRLLVL.

The sample holds many counts of this clone. The genes are TRBV7-9 and TRBJ2-7; the match to TRBD2 covers 11 bases. V lost 4 bases to trimming and J lost 4 bases; unmatched junction nucleotides: 6. CDR1 is SEHNR and CDR2 is FQNEAQ in the germline V gene (reference sequence). This CDR3 is built from 15 residues. CDR3 sequence: CASSSEPSGRYEQYF. DNA of the CDR3: TGTGCCAGCAGCTCAGAGCCTAGCGGGAGGTACGAGCAGTACTTC.

This clone was picked up many times. The J gene is TRBJ2-1, the V gene TRBV6-6; 11 bases fit TRBD2. With 5 bases clipped from V and 6 bases from J, the junction kept 6 bases outside the gene matches. The CDR3 sequence is 15 residues long. Germline values: CDR1 MNHNY, CDR2 SVGAGI (reference sequence). CDR3 sequence reads: CASSRPSGGINEQFF. In nucleotides, the CDR3 is TGTGCCAGCAGTCGCCCTAGCGGGGGGATCAATGAGCAGTTCTTC.

This clone has just a few counts. The gene calls are TRBV12-3 or TRBV12-4 and TRBJ1-5; 9 bases line up with TRBD1. V gave up 6 bases and J gave up 9 bases; unmatched junction bases: 15. CDR3 length equals 16 residues. The CDR3, as DNA: TGTGCCAGCAGACCAGGCGACAGGGGGACCATAGCGCCCCAGCATTTT. It codes for CASRPGDRGTIAPQHF.

At least ten counts were recorded for this clone. The chain joins TRBV6-2 or TRBV6-3 to TRBJ1-2, with 8 bases that match TRBD1. Per the germline V gene, CDR1 is MNHEY and CDR2 is SVGEGT. The J segment lost 4 bases and the V segment lost 8 bases, leaving 12 bases of the junction unmatched. This CDR3 has 15 residues. CDR3 in amino acids: CASLVRGGQVYGYTF. The CDR3 bases are TGTGCCAGCCTCGTTCGTGGGGGACAGGTCTATGGCTACACCTTC.

The sample holds many counts of this clone. The rearrangement joins TRBV7-9 to TRBJ1-5; TRBD1 matches 8 bases. J lost 5 bases, V lost 1 base, and 1 base had no gene match. Germline-derived CDR1 and CDR2 are SEHNR and FQNEAQ (reference sequence). This CDR3 spans 14 amino acids. In nucleotides, the CDR3 is TGTGCCAGCAGCTTAGGGACAGGGCATCAGCCCCAGCATTTT. This translates into CASSLGTGHQPQHF.

This clone was recorded at least ten times. V usage is TRBV28 and J usage is TRBJ1-1; TRBD1 aligns across 7 bases. The CDR3 totals 14 residues. Germline V gene lookup returns CDR1 MDHEN and CDR2 SYDVKM. The V and J ends lost 7 bases and 2 bases, in that order; junction bases with no gene match: 7. The CDR3 DNA reads as TGTGCCAGCACCCTCGGACAGGTCAACACTGAAGCTTTCTTT. Translated, it gives CASTLGQVNTEAFF.

The rearrangement joins TRBV28 to TRBJ2-5; 7 positions match TRBD1. With V trimmed by 6 bases and J by 4 bases, 5 bases remained unmatched. Germline CDR1 reads MDHEN; CDR2 reads SYDVKM. This CDR3 has 13 residues. The CDR3 spells CASSRQGTETQYF. The CDR3 bases are TGTGCCAGCAGCCGACAGGGAACAGAGACCCAGTACTTC.

This clone was counted many times. The chain carries TRBV12-3 or TRBV12-4 and TRBJ2-2, with 15 bases identical to TRBD2. This CDR3 has 17 amino acids. J lost 5 bases, V lost 5 bases, and 6 bases had no gene match. The CDR3: CASSRGTSGGRTGELFF. The CDR3 DNA is TGTGCCAGCAGTCGCGGGACTAGCGGGGGGCGGACCGGGGAGCTGTTTTTT.

In its sample, this clone was seen many times. The CDR3 nucleotides are TGTGCCAGCACGCTGCAACTAGCGGGAGGGCCATGGTATTTT. It specifies CASTLQLAGGPWYF. This chain joins TRBV2 and TRBJ2-3, with TRBD2 matching over 13 bases. The CDR3 covers 14 residues. The germline V gene has CDR1 SNHLY and CDR2 FYNNEI. The J segment lost 14 bases and the V segment lost 7 bases, leaving 12 bases of the junction unmatched. Variable domain in full (rest from reference TRBV2 and TRBJ2-3): EPEVTQTPSHQVTQMGQEVILRCVPISNHLYFYWYRQILGQKVEFLVSFYNNEISEKSEIFDDQFSVERPDGSNFTLKIRSTKLEDSAMYFCASTLQLAGGPWYFGPGTRLTVL.

This clone showed up many times. The chain carries TRBV4-2 and TRBJ2-7; possibly TRBD2 for D (5 bases). Germline-derived CDR1 and CDR2 are LGHNA and YNFKEQ. The CDR3 loop spans 14 amino acids. Between the trimmed V and J ends, which lost 1 base and 5 bases, there was a span of 12 bases. The CDR3 DNA sequence: TGTGCCAGCAGCCAAGGTAATTTCGGGGACGAGCAGTACTTC. Amino acid sequence: CASSQGNFGDEQYF.

By sample share, this clone is medium-sized. The CDR3 bases are TGTGCCAGTAGTAAGGGTGAGGTGTTCTTC. Amino acid sequence: CASSKGEVFF. The chain links TRBV19 to TRBJ2-1; unclear D gene. CDR3 length: 10 amino acids. The germline V and J ends were trimmed by 4 bases and 15 bases, with 10 bases remaining between them. Germline-derived CDR1 and CDR2 are LNHDA and SQIVND (reference sequence).

This clone was found many times. The chain combines TRBV12-3 or TRBV12-4 with TRBJ2-1, with a weak D call TRBD2 (7 bases). The CDR3 contains 16 residues. V lost 5 bases and J lost 4, with 18 bases in between. In nucleotides, the CDR3 is TGTGCCAGCAGTCCCAGGCGGGGGCGCAGATACAATGAGCAGTTCTTC. It yields the protein CASSPRRGRRYNEQFF.

This clone was picked up many times. J is TRBJ2-5 and V is TRBV2; D is possibly TRBD1 (5 bases). Germline values: CDR1 SNHLY, CDR2 FYNNEI. The V gene lost 6 bases and the J gene lost 1 base, with 12 bases spanning the gap. This CDR3 is built from 14 residues. The CDR3: CASRGRRAQETQYF. CDR3 nucleotide sequence: TGTGCCAGCAGGGGGCGTCGGGCCCAAGAGACCCAGTACTTC.

This clone came up many times. The CDR3 DNA is TGTGCCAGCACCACAGGGTCCCAAGAGACCCAGTACTTC. The encoded protein is CASTTGSQETQYF. The genes are TRBV5-4 and TRBJ2-5; the D gene is possibly TRBD1 (6 bases). Trimming cost V 6 bases and J 1 base, with 10 bases left between them. The CDR3 has 13 amino acids. The germline gives CDR1 SGHNT, CDR2 YYREEE (reference sequence).